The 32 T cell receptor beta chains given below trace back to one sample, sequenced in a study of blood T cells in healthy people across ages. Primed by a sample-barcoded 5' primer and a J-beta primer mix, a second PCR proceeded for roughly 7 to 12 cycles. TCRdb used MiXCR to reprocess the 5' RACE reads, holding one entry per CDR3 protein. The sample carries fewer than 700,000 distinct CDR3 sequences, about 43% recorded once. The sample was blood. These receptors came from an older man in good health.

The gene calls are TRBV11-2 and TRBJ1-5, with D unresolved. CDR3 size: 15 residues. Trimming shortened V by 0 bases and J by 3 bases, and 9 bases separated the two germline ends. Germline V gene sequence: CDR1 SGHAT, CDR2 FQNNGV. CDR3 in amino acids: CASSLDRGPNQPQHF. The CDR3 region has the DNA TGTGCCAGCAGCTTAGACCGGGGTCCCAATCAGCCCCAGCATTTT. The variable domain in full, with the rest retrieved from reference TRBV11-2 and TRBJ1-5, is EAGVAQSPRYKIIEKRQSVAFWCNPISGHATLYWYQQILGQGPKLLIQFQNNGVVDDSQLPKDRFSAERLKGVDSTLKIQPAKLEDSAVYLCASSLDRGPNQPQHFGDGTRLSIL.

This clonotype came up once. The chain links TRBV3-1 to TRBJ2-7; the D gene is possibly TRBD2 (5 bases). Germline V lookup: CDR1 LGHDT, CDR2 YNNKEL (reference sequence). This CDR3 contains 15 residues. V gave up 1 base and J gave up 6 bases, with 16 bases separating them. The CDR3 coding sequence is TGTGCCAGCAGCCAAGCGTTACGGACTGGAGTCGAGCAGTACTTC. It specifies CASSQALRTGVEQYF.

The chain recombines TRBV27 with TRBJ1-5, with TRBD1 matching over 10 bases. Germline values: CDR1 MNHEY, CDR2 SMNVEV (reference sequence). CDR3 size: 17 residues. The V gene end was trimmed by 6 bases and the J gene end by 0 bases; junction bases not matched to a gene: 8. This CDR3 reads CASSTGDRGNSNQPQHF. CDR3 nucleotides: TGTGCCAGCAGCACTGGGGACAGGGGAAATAGCAATCAGCCCCAGCATTTT.

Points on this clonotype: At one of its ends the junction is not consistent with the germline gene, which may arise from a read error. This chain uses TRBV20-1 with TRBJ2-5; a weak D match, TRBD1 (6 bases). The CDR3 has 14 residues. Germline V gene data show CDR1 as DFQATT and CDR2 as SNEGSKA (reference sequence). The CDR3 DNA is TGCAGTGCGAGAGAAACAGGGCTCATAGAGACCCAGTACTTC. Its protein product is CSARETGLIETQYF.

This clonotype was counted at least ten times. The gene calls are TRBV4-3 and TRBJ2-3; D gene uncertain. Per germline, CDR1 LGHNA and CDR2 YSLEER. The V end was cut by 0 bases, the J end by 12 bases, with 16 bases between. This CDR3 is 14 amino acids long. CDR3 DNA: TGCGCCAGCAGCCAAGAGTTGAGGTCCTCTCTACAGTATTTT. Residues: CASSQELRSSLQYF.

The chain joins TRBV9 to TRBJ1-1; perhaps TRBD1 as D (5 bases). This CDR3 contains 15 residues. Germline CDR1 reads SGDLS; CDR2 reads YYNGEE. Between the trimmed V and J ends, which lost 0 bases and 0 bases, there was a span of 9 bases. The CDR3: CASSVVAGLNTEAFF. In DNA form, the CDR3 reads TGTGCCAGCAGCGTAGTTGCGGGACTGAACACTGAAGCTTTCTTT.

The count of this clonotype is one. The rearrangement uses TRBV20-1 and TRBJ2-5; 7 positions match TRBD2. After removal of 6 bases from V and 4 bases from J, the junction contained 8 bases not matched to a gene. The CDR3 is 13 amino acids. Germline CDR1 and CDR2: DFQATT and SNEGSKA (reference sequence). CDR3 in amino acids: CSAATAGSETQYF. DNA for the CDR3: TGCAGTGCGGCGACAGCGGGGTCAGAGACCCAGTACTTC.

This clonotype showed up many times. CDR3 loop: CASSPGTGGSYEQYF. The DNA of the CDR3 is TGTGCCAGCAGCCCCGGGACAGGGGGCTCCTACGAGCAGTACTTC. The chain links TRBV18 to TRBJ2-7; TRBD1 aligns across 11 bases. The CDR3 is made up of 15 amino acids. Germline assignment: CDR1 KGHSH and CDR2 LQKENI. With V trimmed by 8 bases and J by 0 bases, 6 bases remained unmatched.

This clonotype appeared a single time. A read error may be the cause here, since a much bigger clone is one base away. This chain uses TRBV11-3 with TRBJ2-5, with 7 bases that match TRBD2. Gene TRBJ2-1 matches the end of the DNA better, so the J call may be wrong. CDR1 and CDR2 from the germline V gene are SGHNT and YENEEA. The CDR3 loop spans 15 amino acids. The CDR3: CASSLNGGRGETQFF. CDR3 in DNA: TGTGCCAGCAGCTTAAATGGCGGGAGAGGAGAGACCCAGTTCTTC.

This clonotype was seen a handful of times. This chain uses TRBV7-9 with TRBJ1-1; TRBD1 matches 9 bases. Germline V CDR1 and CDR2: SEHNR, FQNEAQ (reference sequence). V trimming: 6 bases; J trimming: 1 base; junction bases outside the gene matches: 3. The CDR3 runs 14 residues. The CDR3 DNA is TGTGCCAGCAGAGGACAGGGGCAGAACACTGAAGCTTTCTTT. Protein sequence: CASRGQGQNTEAFF.

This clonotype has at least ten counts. The CDR3 DNA reads TGCGCCAGCAGCCAACCACCCGACAGTGCAACTAATGAAAAACTGTTTTTT. Protein sequence: CASSQPPDSATNEKLFF. J is TRBJ1-4 and V is TRBV4-1, with a weak D call TRBD1 (5 bases). The CDR3 sequence is 17 residues long. Germline CDR1 is MGHRA and CDR2 is YSYEKL. The ends were cut back, 2 bases at V and 0 bases at J, with 13 bases in the middle.

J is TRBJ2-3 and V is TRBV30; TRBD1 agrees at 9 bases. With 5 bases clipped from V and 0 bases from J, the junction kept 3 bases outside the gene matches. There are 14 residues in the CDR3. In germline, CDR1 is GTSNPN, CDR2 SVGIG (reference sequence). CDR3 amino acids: CAWGGQGSTDTQYF. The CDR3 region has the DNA TGTGCCTGGGGGGGACAGGGCAGCACAGATACGCAGTATTTT.

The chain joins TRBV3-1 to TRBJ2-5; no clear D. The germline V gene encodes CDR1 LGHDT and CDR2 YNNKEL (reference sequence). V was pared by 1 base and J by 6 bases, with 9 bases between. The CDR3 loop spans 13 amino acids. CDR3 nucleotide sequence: TGTGCCAGCAGCCAAGCCGGAGAGAAGACCCAGTACTTC. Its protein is CASSQAGEKTQYF.

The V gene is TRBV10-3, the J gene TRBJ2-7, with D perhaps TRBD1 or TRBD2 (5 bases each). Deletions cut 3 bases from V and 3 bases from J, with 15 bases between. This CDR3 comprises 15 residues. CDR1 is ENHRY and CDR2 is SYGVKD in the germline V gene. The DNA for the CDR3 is TGTGCCATCAGTGATCCAGGGTCACGGGGCTACGAGCAGTACTTC. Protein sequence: CAISDPGSRGYEQYF.

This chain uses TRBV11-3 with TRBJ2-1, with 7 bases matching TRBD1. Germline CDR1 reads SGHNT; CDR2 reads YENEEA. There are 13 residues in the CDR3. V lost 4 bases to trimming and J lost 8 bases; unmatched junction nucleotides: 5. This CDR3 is CASSSDRAYEQFF. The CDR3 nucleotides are TGTGCCAGCAGCTCCGACAGGGCCTATGAGCAGTTCTTC.

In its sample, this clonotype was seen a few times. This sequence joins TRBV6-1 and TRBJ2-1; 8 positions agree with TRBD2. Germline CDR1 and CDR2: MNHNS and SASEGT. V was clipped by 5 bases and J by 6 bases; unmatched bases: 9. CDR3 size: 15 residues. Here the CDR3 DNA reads TGTGCCAGCAGTAACCAAGCGGGAGTGGGCAATGAGCAGTTCTTC. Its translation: CASSNQAGVGNEQFF.

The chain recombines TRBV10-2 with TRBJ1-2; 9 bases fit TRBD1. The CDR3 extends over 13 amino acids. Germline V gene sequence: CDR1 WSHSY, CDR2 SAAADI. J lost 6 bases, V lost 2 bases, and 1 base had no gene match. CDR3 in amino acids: CASSERTGDGYTF. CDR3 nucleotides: TGCGCCAGCAGTGAGAGGACAGGGGATGGCTACACCTTC.

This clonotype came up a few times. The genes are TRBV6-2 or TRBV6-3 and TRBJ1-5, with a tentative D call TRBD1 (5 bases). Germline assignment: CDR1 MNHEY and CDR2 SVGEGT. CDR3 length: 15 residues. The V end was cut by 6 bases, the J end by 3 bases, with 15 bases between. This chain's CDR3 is CASRDPGGVNQPQHF. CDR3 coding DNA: TGTGCCAGCAGAGATCCGGGGGGAGTCAATCAGCCCCAGCATTTT.

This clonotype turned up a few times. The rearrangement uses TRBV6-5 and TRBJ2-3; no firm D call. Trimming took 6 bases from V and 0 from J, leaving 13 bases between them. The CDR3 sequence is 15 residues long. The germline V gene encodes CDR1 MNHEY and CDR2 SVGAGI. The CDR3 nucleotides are TGTGCCAGCAGCCCACTCGAGCTTAGCACAGATACGCAGTATTTT. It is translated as CASSPLELSTDTQYF.

The CDR3: CASSGGGVGEQYF. The CDR3, as DNA: TGTGCCAGCAGCGGGGGTGGGGTAGGCGAGCAGTACTTC. The chain employs TRBV7-2 and TRBJ2-5; D is possibly TRBD1 or TRBD2 (5 bases each). Gene TRBJ2-7 matches the end of the DNA better, so the J call may be wrong. CDR3 size: 13 residues. The germline V gene has CDR1 SGHTA and CDR2 FQGNSA.

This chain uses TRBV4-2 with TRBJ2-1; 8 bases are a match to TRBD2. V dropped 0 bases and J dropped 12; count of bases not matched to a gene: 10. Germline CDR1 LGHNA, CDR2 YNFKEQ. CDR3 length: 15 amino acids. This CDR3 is CASSQDGTSLTGQFF. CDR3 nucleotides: TGTGCCAGCAGCCAAGACGGGACTAGTCTGACTGGGCAGTTCTTC.

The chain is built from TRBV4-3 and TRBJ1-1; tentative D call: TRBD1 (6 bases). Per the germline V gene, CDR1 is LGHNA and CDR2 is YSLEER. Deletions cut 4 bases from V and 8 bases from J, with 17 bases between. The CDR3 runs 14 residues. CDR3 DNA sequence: TGCGCCAGCAGCCGAGAGGACCGGGGGCAAGAAGCTTTCTTT. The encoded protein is CASSREDRGQEAFF.

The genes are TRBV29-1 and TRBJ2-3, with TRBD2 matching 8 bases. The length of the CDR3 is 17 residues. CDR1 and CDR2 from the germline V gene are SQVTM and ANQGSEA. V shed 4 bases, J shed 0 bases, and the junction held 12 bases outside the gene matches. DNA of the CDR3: TGCAGCGTTGTATTGGGTGTAGCGGGGTCTAGCACAGATACGCAGTATTTT. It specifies CSVVLGVAGSSTDTQYF.

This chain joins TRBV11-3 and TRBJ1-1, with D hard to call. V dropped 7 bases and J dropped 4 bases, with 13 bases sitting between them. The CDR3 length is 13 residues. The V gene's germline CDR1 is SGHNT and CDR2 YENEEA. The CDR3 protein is CASNTLHGTEAFF. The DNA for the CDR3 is TGTGCCAGCAACACGTTGCACGGCACTGAAGCTTTCTTT.

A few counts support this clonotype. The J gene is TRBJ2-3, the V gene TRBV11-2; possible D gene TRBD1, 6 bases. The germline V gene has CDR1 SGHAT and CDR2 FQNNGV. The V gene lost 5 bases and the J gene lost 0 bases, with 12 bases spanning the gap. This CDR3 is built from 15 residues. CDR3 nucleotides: TGTGCCAGCAGCCCGTGGACAGCTAGCACAGATACGCAGTATTTT. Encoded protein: CASSPWTASTDTQYF.

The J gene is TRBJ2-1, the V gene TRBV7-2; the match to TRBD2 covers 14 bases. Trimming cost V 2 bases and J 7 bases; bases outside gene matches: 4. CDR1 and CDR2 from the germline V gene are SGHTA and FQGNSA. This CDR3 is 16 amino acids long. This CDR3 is CASSLLGLAGANEQFF. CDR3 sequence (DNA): TGTGCCAGCAGCTTATTGGGACTAGCGGGGGCGAATGAGCAGTTCTTC.

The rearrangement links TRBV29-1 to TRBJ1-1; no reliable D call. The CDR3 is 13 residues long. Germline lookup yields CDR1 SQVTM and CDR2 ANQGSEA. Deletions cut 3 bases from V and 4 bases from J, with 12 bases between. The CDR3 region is CSVETQMSTEAFF. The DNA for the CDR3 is TGCAGCGTTGAGACGCAGATGAGCACTGAAGCTTTCTTT.

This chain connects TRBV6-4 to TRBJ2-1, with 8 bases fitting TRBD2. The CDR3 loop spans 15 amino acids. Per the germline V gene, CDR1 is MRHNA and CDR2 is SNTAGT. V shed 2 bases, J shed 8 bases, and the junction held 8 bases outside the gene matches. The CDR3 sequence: CASSDAGGIGDEQFF. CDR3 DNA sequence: TGTGCCAGCAGTGACGCGGGAGGCATCGGAGATGAGCAGTTCTTC.

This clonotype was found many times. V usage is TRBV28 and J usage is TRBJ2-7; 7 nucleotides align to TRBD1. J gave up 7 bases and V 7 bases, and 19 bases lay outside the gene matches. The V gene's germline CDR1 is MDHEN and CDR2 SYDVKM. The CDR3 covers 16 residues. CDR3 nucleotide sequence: TGTGCCAGCACTCCCGGCGGACGAAGGGGGCCGAAAGAGCAGTACTTC. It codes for CASTPGGRRGPKEQYF.

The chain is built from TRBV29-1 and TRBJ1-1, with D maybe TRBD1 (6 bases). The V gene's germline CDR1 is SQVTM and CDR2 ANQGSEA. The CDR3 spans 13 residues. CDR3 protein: CNVETGMSTEAFF. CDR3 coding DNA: TGCAACGTAGAGACAGGCATGAGCACTGAAGCTTTCTTT.

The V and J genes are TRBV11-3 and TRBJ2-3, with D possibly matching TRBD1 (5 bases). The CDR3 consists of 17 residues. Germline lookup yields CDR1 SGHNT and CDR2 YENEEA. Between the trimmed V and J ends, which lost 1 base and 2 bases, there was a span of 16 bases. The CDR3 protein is CASSLARGGANTDTQYF. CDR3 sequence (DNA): TGTGCCAGCAGCTTAGCCCGAGGTGGGGCAAACACAGATACGCAGTATTTT. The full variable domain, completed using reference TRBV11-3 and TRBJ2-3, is EAGVVQSPRYKIIEKKQPVAFWCNPISGHNTLYWYLQNLGQGPELLIRYENEEAVDDSQLPKDRFSAERLKGVDSTLKIQPAELGDSAVYLCASSLARGGANTDTQYFGPGTRLTVL.

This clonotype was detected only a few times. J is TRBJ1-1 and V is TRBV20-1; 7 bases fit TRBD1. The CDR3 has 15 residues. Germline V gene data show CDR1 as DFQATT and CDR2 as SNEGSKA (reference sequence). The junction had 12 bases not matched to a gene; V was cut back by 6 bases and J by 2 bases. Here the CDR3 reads CSARPGGAFNTEAFF. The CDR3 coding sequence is TGCAGTGCACGCCCAGGGGGGGCCTTTAACACTGAAGCTTTCTTT.